One T cell receptor beta chain is described in this entry. This clone has just one count. The specificity of this receptor is unknown. Base qualities are not at hand, and no much larger clone is one base apart. TCRbeta CDR3 regions were amplified from genomic DNA by means of the immunoSEQ Assay, a bias-controlled multiplex PCR. From the authors' description of their analysis: Within the assay, amplification of reference gene primers was used to estimate how many nucleated cells each sample contained. To quantify the absolute abundance of each unique TCRbeta CDR3 rearrangement, sequence reads were collapsed and filtered. For each sample, productive Simpson clonality was calculated by taking the square root of Simpson's diversity index across productive rearrangements. As stored in TCRdb, this immuneACCESS dataset retains in-frame rearrangements with V and J assigned. A fraction of the clones does not appear; measured against another copy, unresolved V genes explain less than half of the discrepancy, and the remainder lacks a known reason. Clonal size and the V and J genes are those of that table, whereas D and trimming came from the DNA. The table for this sample lists a few hundred thousand clones; 70% to 90% of them were counted only once. Clones ranked in the top ten supply 8% to 13% of the sample.

Each collaborating institution followed its own protocols to collect whole blood in K2EDTA tubes. Collaborator samples were shipped for TCRbeta analysis as frozen whole blood, isolated PBMCs, or DNA extracted from either sample type. This sample was taken from a study of blood T cell repertoires in COVID-19 (TCRdb year 2020). Background on the whole study: The collaborator samples originated in the United States, Italy and Spain and spanned the acute and convalescent phases of COVID-19. Samples were obtained from the ongoing ImmuneRACE study (first 160 participants) and from over a thousand subjects provided by 6 global collaborators. Subjects who had been exposed to COVID-19, were actively infected with it, or had recovered from it provided the deeply sampled blood TCRbeta repertoires that made up the dataset. The sample metadata nearly always contained a de-identified subject ID, COVID-19 status, age in years and sex. The material from the prospective study consisted of cDNA or gDNA derived from T cells, B-cell-depleted T cells, or PBMCs. Where available, HLA class I and class II types were taken from metadata supplied by the sample provider and were not determined by assay-based typing. The repertoires were made available in a free public database intended to serve as a resource for research on the immune response to SARS-CoV-2. What the study reported, not specific to this receptor: The quantity of clinical and demographic metadata differed by source and by participant and was supplied without curation.

The germline ends are 12 bases apart after V is trimmed by 1 base and J by 0 bases. The germline V gene gives CDR1 as SGHVS and CDR2 as FQNEAQ. The CDR3 starts with the cysteine, ends with the phenylalanine, and has 16 residues. The sequence is cut down to CDR3 DNA, 48 bases in frame from base 1. The origin of this receptor is a woman between 70 and 85 years old with acute or convalescent COVID-19. The chain joins TRBV7-8 to TRBJ1-2; no D gene is confidently identified. The sequenced material came from peripheral blood. The nucleotide sequence reads as follows: TGTGCCAGCAGCTTAGTGCTGGGAGCAACTAACTATGGCTACACCTTC. It translates as CASSLVLGATNYGYTF.